One and the same sample provided the 7 T cell receptor beta chains below, sequenced in a study of regulatory T cells in long-lasting Graves disease. Specified time point: newly diagnosed GD, antithyroid drugs for less than 3 months. Researchers made the TCR library from RNA that was extracted from PBMCs. Arm-PCR of CDR3 regions and iRepertoire HTBI primers were used to build TCR beta libraries. A single record per CDR3 protein comes from TCRdb applying MiXCR to the multiplex PCR reads. Found here are 320,000 or so distinct CDR3 sequences, about 20% of them singletons; the top ten hold more than 35%. The sequencing here drew on peripheral blood mononuclear cells (PBMCs), taken at new diagnosis, from a patient treated with antithyroid drugs. Receptor source: a female donor with Graves disease.

This clonotype was recorded a few times. This chain uses TRBV6-2 or TRBV6-3 with TRBJ2-3, with 7 bases matching TRBD2. Germline lookup yields CDR1 MNHEY and CDR2 SVGEGT. The CDR3 loop spans 15 amino acids. V shed 2 bases and J 1 base; nucleotides not matched to a gene: 3. For the CDR3, the DNA is TGTGCCAGCAGTTACGTGGCGGGAGGCACAGATACGCAGTATTTT. It translates to CASSYVAGGTDTQYF.

This clonotype appeared many times. This chain connects TRBV11-2 to TRBJ2-3, with TRBD2 matching 11 bases. Germline CDR1 SGHAT, CDR2 FQNNGV. V lost 5 bases to trimming and J lost 7 bases; unmatched junction nucleotides: 8. The CDR3 covers 15 residues. The CDR3 loop is CASSPLAGDSYTQYF. The CDR3 nucleotides read TGTGCCAGCAGCCCACTAGCGGGAGATTCATATACGCAGTATTTT.

This clonotype was counted ten times or more. The rearrangement links TRBV14 to TRBJ2-5; no clear D gene. With 5 bases removed from V and 1 base from J, the gap between germline ends came to 8 bases. Germline V gene lookup returns CDR1 SGHDN and CDR2 FVKESK. CDR3 length: 13 amino acids. DNA of the CDR3: TGTGCCAGCAGCAATGAAGCCCAAGAGACCCAGTACTTC. It is translated as CASSNEAQETQYF.

This clonotype has a count of ten or more. The genes are TRBV7-2 and TRBJ2-3; D remains ambiguous. V was cut by 3 bases and J by 4 bases, with 8 bases left in between. The length of the CDR3 is 13 residues. Germline V gene data show CDR1 as SGHTA and CDR2 as FQGNSA. CDR3 nucleotides: TGTGCCAGCAGCTTCATGTCACCAGATACGCAGTATTTT. Amino acid sequence: CASSFMSPDTQYF.

This clonotype occurred many times. The genes are TRBV19 and TRBJ2-5; 10 positions agree with TRBD2. Trimming removed 5 bases from V and 7 bases from J; junction bases left unmatched: 13. CDR1 is LNHDA, CDR2 SQIVND, per germline (reference sequence). CDR3 size: 16 residues. CDR3 region: CASSVAGLAMKVTQYF. The CDR3 coding sequence is TGTGCCAGTAGTGTGGCGGGACTAGCGATGAAGGTGACCCAGTACTTC. Full variable domain (missing parts from reference TRBV19 and TRBJ2-5): DGGITQSPKYLFRKEGQNVTLSCEQNLNHDAMYWYRQDPGQGLRLIYYSQIVNDFQKGDIAEGYSVSREKKESFPLTVTSAQKNPTAFYLCASSVAGLAMKVTQYFGPGTRLLVL.

In this sample, this clonotype turned up many times. This chain uses TRBV6-5 with TRBJ2-7; a weak D match, TRBD1 (5 bases). In germline, CDR1 is MNHEY, CDR2 SVGAGI. V lost 2 bases to trimming and J lost 2 bases, with 13 bases between them. The CDR3 totals 15 residues. CDR3 sequence reads: CASSYGAGATYEQYF. In DNA, the CDR3 is TGTGCCAGCAGTTACGGGGCAGGAGCGACCTACGAGCAGTACTTC.

Note on this clonotype: A far larger clone is just one base off, so this is likely a read error. The chain combines TRBV11-3 with TRBJ2-1; 10 bases agree with TRBD2. Germline values: CDR1 SGHNT, CDR2 YENEEA. The CDR3 contains 15 residues. This CDR3 is CACSRSSGRAGEQFF. The DNA for the CDR3 is TGTGCCTGCAGCCGATCAAGCGGGAGGGCGGGCGAGCAGTTCTTC.